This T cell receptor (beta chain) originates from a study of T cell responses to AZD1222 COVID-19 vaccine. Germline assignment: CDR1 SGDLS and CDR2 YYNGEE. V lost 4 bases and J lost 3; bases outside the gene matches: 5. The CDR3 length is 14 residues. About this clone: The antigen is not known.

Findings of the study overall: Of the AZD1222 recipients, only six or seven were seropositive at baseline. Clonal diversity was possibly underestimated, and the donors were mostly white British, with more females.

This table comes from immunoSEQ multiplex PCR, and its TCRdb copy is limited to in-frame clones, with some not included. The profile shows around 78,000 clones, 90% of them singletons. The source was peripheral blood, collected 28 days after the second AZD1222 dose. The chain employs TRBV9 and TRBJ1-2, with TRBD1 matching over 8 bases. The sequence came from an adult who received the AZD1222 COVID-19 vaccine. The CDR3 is CASSSGQAHYGYTF. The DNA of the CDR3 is TGTGCCAGCAGCTCGGGACAGGCCCACTATGGCTACACCTTC.